The subject of this entry is one T cell receptor beta chain. Clones were read by immunoSEQ multiplex PCR, and TCRdb kept only the in-frame ones, dropping some. The sample carries some 80,000 clones, around 92% recorded once. This entry is derived from a study of T cell changes during pregnancy in multiple sclerosis. V was shortened by 2 bases and J by 3 bases, with 12 bases between the two germline ends. CDR1 and CDR2 from the germline V gene are SGHRS and YFSETQ. The CDR3 consists of 15 residues. The chain recombines TRBV5-1 with TRBJ1-5; D is perhaps TRBD1 (5 bases). This clonotype was sampled from a female donor in good health, enrolled as a control in a pregnancy study. The sample consisted of peripheral blood, taken in the first trimester of pregnancy. CDR3: CASSFAGKNNQPQHF. CDR3 sequence (DNA): TGCGCCAGCAGCTTCGCAGGGAAGAACAATCAGCCCCAGCATTTT.